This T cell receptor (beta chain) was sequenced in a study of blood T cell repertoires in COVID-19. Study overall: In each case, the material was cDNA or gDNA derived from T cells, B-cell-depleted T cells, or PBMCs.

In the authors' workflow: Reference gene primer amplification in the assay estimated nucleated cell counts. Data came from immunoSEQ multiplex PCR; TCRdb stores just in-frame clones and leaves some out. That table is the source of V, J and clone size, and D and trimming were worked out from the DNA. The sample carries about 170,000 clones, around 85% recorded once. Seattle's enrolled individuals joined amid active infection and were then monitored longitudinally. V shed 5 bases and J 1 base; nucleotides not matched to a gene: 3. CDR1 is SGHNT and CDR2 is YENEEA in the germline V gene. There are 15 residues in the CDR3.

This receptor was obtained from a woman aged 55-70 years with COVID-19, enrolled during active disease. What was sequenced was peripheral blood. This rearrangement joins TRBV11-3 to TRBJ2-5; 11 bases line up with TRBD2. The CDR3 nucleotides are TGTGCCAGCAGCCCCGGGACTAGCGGCCAAGAGACCCAGTACTTC. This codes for CASSPGTSGQETQYF.